The next 20 T cell receptor beta chains were all read from a single sample in a study of T cell responses to AZD1222 COVID-19 vaccine. TCRdb's table, derived via immunoSEQ multiplex PCR, lists solely in-frame clones and lacks some. This table holds about 140,000 clones, around 88% found once. Sequencing was performed on peripheral blood, taken on day 0 of AZD1222 vaccination. These receptors came from an adult in good health.

The chain recombines TRBV19 with TRBJ2-7; a weak D match, TRBD2 (5 bases). The CDR3 consists of 14 residues. Trimming cost V 4 bases and J 7 bases, with 17 bases left between them. CDR1 LNHDA and CDR2 SQIVND come from the germline V gene (reference sequence). CDR3 DNA sequence: TGTGCCAGTAGTAATCTGGACTTCCTAGGGGAGCAGTACTTC. Protein: CASSNLDFLGEQYF.

This chain joins TRBV19 and TRBJ1-2, with 8 bases identical to TRBD1. Germline values: CDR1 LNHDA, CDR2 SQIVND (reference sequence). This CDR3 is built from 14 residues. The trim removed 5 bases at V and 5 bases at J, leaving 7 bases unmatched. CDR3 DNA: TGTGCCAGTAGTCACCGGGACAGGACGTATGGCTACACCTTC. It specifies CASSHRDRTYGYTF. The entire variable domain, with the rest obtained from reference TRBV19 and TRBJ1-2, is as follows: DGGITQSPKYLFRKEGQNVTLSCEQNLNHDAMYWYRQDPGQGLRLIYYSQIVNDFQKGDIAEGYSVSREKKESFPLTVTSAQKNPTAFYLCASSHRDRTYGYTFGSGTRLTVV.

The V and J genes are TRBV14 and TRBJ2-7; D is undetermined. The CDR3 sequence is 14 residues long. V lost 1 base and J 4 bases, leaving 11 bases between the germline ends. The germline CDR1 and CDR2 sequences are SGHDN and FVKESK. DNA of the CDR3: TGTGCCAGCAGCCAAGGATTACACGGATACGAGCAGTACTTC. It encodes CASSQGLHGYEQYF. The full variable domain, completed using reference TRBV14 and TRBJ2-7, is EAGVTQFPSHSVIEKGQTVTLRCDPISGHDNLYWYRRVMGKEIKFLLHFVKESKQDESGMPNNRFLAERTGGTYSTLKVQPAELEDSGVYFCASSQGLHGYEQYFGPGTRLTVT.

The chain recombines TRBV6-2 or TRBV6-3 with TRBJ2-3, with a weak D call TRBD1 (6 bases). Trimming stripped 4 bases from V and 5 bases from J, with 19 bases between. Germline loops: CDR1 MNHEY, CDR2 SVGEGT. CDR3 length: 16 residues. This CDR3 reads CASSCPPGQEIDTQYF. CDR3 DNA: TGTGCCAGCAGTTGTCCCCCGGGACAAGAGATAGATACGCAGTATTTT.

V and J are TRBV18 and TRBJ2-3; D unresolved. Germline V gene sequence: CDR1 KGHSH, CDR2 LQKENI. The CDR3 loop spans 13 amino acids. V was pared by 6 bases and J by 4 bases, with 11 bases between. CDR3 coding DNA: TGTGCCAGCTCCCTCGGACCCTCAGATACGCAGTATTTT. Translated, it gives CASSLGPSDTQYF.

The rearrangement uses TRBV10-1 and TRBJ1-1; D unclear. The CDR3 spans 14 residues. V was trimmed by 1 base and J by 1 base, leaving 7 bases between them. In germline, CDR1 is WNHNN, CDR2 SYGVQD (reference sequence). In DNA, the CDR3 is TGCGCCAGCAGTGAGTTCGTTGGGAACACTGAAGCTTTCTTT. It encodes CASSEFVGNTEAFF.

This chain links TRBV11-3 with TRBJ2-1; the match to TRBD2 covers 10 bases. The CDR3 is made up of 15 amino acids. The V and J ends lost 1 base and 6 bases, in that order; junction bases with no gene match: 3. CDR1 is SGHNT, CDR2 YENEEA, per germline. CDR3 nucleotides: TGTGCCAGCAGCTTAGCACTAGCGGGGCTCAATGAGCAGTTCTTC. Amino acid sequence: CASSLALAGLNEQFF.

With respect to this clone: Other DNA sequences in this specimen translate into the identical CDR3. The rearrangement links TRBV6-2 or TRBV6-3 to TRBJ1-5, with D possibly TRBD1 on 5 matching bases. The germline V and J ends were trimmed by 2 bases and 4 bases, with 6 bases remaining between them. Per germline, CDR1 MNHEY and CDR2 SVGEGT. The length of the CDR3 is 13 residues. In DNA, the CDR3 is TGTGCCAGCAGTTACGACAGAAATCAGCCCCAGCATTTT. Translating gives CASSYDRNQPQHF.

This clone occurred a few times. This chain links TRBV6-4 with TRBJ1-1; D call uncertain. CDR3 length equals 12 residues. Germline V lookup: CDR1 MRHNA, CDR2 SNTAGT. V was pared by 2 bases and J by 7 bases, with 8 bases between. This CDR3 is CASSDVRGEAFF. The DNA of the CDR3 is TGTGCCAGCAGTGACGTTCGGGGTGAAGCTTTCTTT.

The chain employs TRBV5-1 and TRBJ2-1, with no clear D. The V end was cut by 2 bases, the J end by 2 bases, with 14 bases between. The CDR3 extends over 16 amino acids. Looked up from germline, CDR1 is SGHRS and CDR2 is YFSETQ. In nucleotides, the CDR3 is TGCGCCAGCAGCTTAAAAAGGACCGGCACCTACAATGAGCAGTTCTTC. Protein: CASSLKRTGTYNEQFF.

As for this clone: This same CDR3 is encoded by further DNA sequences in the sample. The chain is built from TRBV7-2 and TRBJ2-7; D remains ambiguous. The CDR3 runs 14 residues. Germline V gives CDR1 SGHTA, CDR2 FQGNSA. V dropped 1 base and J dropped 3 bases, with 10 bases sitting between them. The CDR3 region has the DNA TGTGCCAGCAGCTTAGTGGGTACCAACTACGAGCAGTACTTC. This sequence encodes CASSLVGTNYEQYF.

The rearrangement links TRBV7-9 to TRBJ1-6; 7 bases are shared with TRBD1. The CDR3 runs 15 residues. J lost 5 bases, V lost 4 bases, and 5 bases had no gene match. Germline values: CDR1 SEHNR, CDR2 FQNEAQ (reference sequence). This CDR3 is CASSSQGLNNSPLHF. CDR3 nucleotides: TGTGCCAGCAGCTCACAGGGGTTGAATAATTCACCCCTCCACTTT.

The genes are TRBV5-1 and TRBJ2-3, with 9 bases matching TRBD2. This CDR3 contains 16 residues. Germline values: CDR1 SGHRS, CDR2 YFSETQ. The junction had 6 bases not matched to a gene; V was cut back by 0 bases and J by 4 bases. The CDR3 here is CASSLALAGLSDTQYF. DNA of the CDR3: TGCGCCAGCAGCTTGGCCCTAGCGGGATTATCAGATACGCAGTATTTT.

The J gene is TRBJ1-6, the V gene TRBV30; 9 nucleotides match TRBD1. Germline lookup yields CDR1 GTSNPN and CDR2 SVGIG (reference sequence). The CDR3 is 13 amino acids. With V trimmed by 4 bases and J by 9 bases, 4 bases remained unmatched. DNA for the CDR3: TGTGCCTGGAACTACAGGGGGCCTTCACCCCTCCACTTT. This sequence encodes CAWNYRGPSPLHF.

The CDR3, as DNA: TGCGCCAGCAGTCAACGGTTTAGGCGAGACAATGAGCAGTTCTTC. The encoded protein is CASSQRFRRDNEQFF. The chain uses TRBV23-1 and TRBJ2-1; no firm D call. TRBV23-1 is classed as an ORF, of uncertain function. Trimming took off 2 bases at V and 5 bases at J, with 13 bases between the two ends. CDR3 size: 15 residues.

CDR3 DNA sequence: TGTGCCAGCAGCCCGCAGGGCCCTGAAGCTTTCTTT. Protein product: CASSPQGPEAFF. The rearrangement uses TRBV5-5 and TRBJ1-1; the D gene is possibly TRBD1 (5 bases). V shed 4 bases and J shed 6 bases, with 10 bases lying between them. The CDR3 sequence is 12 residues long. CDR1 is SGHKS and CDR2 is YYEKEE in the germline V gene (reference sequence).

The chain uses TRBV11-2 and TRBJ1-2, with 8 bases that match TRBD1. CDR1 and CDR2 (germline): SGHAT, FQNNGV. The CDR3 extends over 12 amino acids. V lost 6 bases and J lost 7; bases outside the gene matches: 4. CDR3: CASRQGAGGYTF. CDR3 DNA sequence: TGTGCCAGCAGGCAGGGGGCGGGTGGCTACACCTTC.

The chain joins TRBV7-8 to TRBJ2-3; D gene uncertain. Trimming took off 5 bases at V and 2 bases at J, with 5 bases between the two ends. CDR1 and CDR2 from the germline V gene are SGHVS and FQNEAQ. This CDR3 is 12 amino acids long. CDR3 nucleotide sequence: TGTGCCAGCAGCCCGCACACAGATACGCAGTATTTT. As protein: CASSPHTDTQYF.

The chain combines TRBV6-5 with TRBJ1-4, with 10 bases fitting TRBD1. V dropped 5 bases and J dropped 7; count of bases not matched to a gene: 7. The CDR3 loop spans 15 amino acids. Germline lookup yields CDR1 MNHEY and CDR2 SVGAGI. CDR3 DNA sequence: TGTGCCAGCAGTACCGGACAGGGGGAGAGTGAAAAACTGTTTTTT. It codes for CASSTGQGESEKLFF.

The rearrangement joins TRBV2 to TRBJ2-1; the D gene is possibly TRBD2 (6 bases). V was trimmed by 6 bases and J by 3 bases, leaving 15 bases between them. This CDR3 region has 15 residues. In germline, CDR1 is SNHLY, CDR2 FYNNEI. Here the CDR3 DNA reads TGTGCCAGCAGGGCCCTCGGGGGTGGCTACAATGAGCAGTTCTTC. Protein: CASRALGGGYNEQFF.